This TCR beta chain was sequenced during a study of blood T cell repertoires in COVID-19. Study at large: The United States, Italy and Spain were the sources of the acute and convalescent COVID-19 samples. The analysed material was cDNA or gDNA that came from T cells, B-cell-depleted T cells, or PBMCs.

The CDR3 has 16 residues. The germline V and J ends were trimmed by 3 bases and 7 bases, with 16 bases remaining between them. Germline V gene data show CDR1 as LGHDT and CDR2 as YNNKEL (reference sequence). Patients of the Seattle cohort, enrolled during active infection, were followed longitudinally. In the original analysis: Nucleated cell counts were estimated from reference gene primer amplification. Generated by immunoSEQ multiplex PCR, the TCRdb table keeps only in-frame clones and is missing some. Clonal size and the V and J genes are those of that table, whereas D and trimming came from the DNA. The sample records about 290,000 clones, roughly nine tenths being singletons.

The sequence came from a young woman with COVID-19, enrolled during active disease. The chain links TRBV3-1 (or the pseudogene TRBV3-2) to TRBJ1-6, with D possibly TRBD1 on 6 matching bases. The sequencing input was peripheral blood. CDR3 DNA sequence: TGTGCCAGCAGCCACTTCGACAGGCGCTTAAATTCACCCCTCCACTTT. It specifies CASSHFDRRLNSPLHF.